This T cell receptor (beta chain) was captured by sequencing in a study of T cell repertoires in cytomegalovirus infection. Study-wide background: Both CMV infection and a matching HLA type were indicated by public TCR beta signatures. Study conclusions and caveats: HLA-C-restricted CMV-specific TCR beta clonotypes prevailed in the ex vivo response.

Regarding this clonotype: The antigen is unknown.

TCRdb reprocessed the reads via MiXCR and lists one record per CDR3 protein. The sample consists of 900,000 to 950,000 distinct CDR3 sequences, around 31% of them appearing once. CDR3 length: 14 residues. The junction had 7 bases not matched to a gene; V was cut back by 4 bases and J by 4 bases. CDR1 and CDR2 (germline): SGDLS, YYNGEE. The chain couples TRBV9 to TRBJ1-2; 7 positions agree with TRBD1. The sequencing here drew on cultured CD8+ T cells from PBMCs, taken from culture after CMV antigen stimulation. This clonotype originated in a human donor in good health (CMV status not recorded). Some clones in this sample may be carry-over from other donors' samples. Here the CDR3 DNA reads TGTGCCAGCAGCTCGACAGGGAGGGCCTATGGCTACACCTTC. Amino acids: CASSSTGRAYGYTF.